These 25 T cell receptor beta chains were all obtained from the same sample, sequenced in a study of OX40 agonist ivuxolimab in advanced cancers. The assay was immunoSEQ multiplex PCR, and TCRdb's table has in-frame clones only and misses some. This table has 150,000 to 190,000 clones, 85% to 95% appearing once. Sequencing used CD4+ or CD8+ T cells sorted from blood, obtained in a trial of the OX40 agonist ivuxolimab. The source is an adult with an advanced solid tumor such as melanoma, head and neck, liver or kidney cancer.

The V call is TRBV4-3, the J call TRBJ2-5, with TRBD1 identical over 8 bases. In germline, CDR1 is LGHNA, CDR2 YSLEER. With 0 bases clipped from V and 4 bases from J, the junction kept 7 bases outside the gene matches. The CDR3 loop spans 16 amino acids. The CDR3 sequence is CASSQETGRGRETQYF. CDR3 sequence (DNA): TGCGCCAGCAGCCAAGAAACGGGCAGGGGGCGAGAGACCCAGTACTTC.

The CDR3 protein is CASSYSRGEGSPLHF. CDR3 in DNA: TGTGCCAGCAGTTACTCTCGGGGGGAAGGCTCACCCCTCCACTTT. The chain couples TRBV6-6 to TRBJ1-6, with D perhaps TRBD1 (5 bases). V dropped 0 bases and J dropped 10 bases, with 13 bases sitting between them. CDR1 is MNHNY and CDR2 is SVGAGI in the germline V gene (reference sequence). The CDR3 extends over 15 amino acids.

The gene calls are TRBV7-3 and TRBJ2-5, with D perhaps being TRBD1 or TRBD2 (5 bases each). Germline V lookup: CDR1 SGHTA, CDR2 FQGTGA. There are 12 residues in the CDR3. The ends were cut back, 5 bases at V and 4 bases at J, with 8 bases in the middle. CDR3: CASSGGGETQYF. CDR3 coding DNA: TGTGCCAGCAGCGGTGGGGGAGAGACCCAGTACTTC.

CDR3 in DNA: TGTGCCAGCTCCCCAAGTCAGGGGCCGGGAGGCTACACCTTC. This translates into CASSPSQGPGGYTF. The V gene is TRBV18, the J gene TRBJ1-2; D possibly corresponds to TRBD1 (6 bases). Germline-derived CDR1 and CDR2 are KGHSH and LQKENI. V was pared by 6 bases and J by 8 bases, with 19 bases between. The CDR3 sequence is 14 residues long.

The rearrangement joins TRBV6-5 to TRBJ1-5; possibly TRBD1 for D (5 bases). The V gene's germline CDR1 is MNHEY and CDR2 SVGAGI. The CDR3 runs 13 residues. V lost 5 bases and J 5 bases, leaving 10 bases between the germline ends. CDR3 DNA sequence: TGTGCCAGCAGTGCCAGGGAATATCAGCCCCAGCATTTT. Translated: CASSAREYQPQHF.

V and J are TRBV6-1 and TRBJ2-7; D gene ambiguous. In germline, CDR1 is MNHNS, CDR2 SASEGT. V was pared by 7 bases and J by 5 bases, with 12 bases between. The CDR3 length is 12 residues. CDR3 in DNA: TGTGCCAGCATTTCCGACCGTCACGAGCAGTACTTC. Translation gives CASISDRHEQYF.

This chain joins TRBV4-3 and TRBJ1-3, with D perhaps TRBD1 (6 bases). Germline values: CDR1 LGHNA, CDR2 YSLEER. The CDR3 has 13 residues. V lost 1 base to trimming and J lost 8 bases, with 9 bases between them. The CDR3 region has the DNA TGCGCCAGCAGCCAAGCTAAGGGGGACACCATATATTTT. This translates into CASSQAKGDTIYF.

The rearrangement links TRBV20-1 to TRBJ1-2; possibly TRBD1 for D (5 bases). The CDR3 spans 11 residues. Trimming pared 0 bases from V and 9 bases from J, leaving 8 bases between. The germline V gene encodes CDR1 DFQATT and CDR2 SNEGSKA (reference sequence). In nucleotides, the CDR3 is TGCAGTGCTAGAGATAGGGGAAGCTACACCTTC. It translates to CSARDRGSYTF.

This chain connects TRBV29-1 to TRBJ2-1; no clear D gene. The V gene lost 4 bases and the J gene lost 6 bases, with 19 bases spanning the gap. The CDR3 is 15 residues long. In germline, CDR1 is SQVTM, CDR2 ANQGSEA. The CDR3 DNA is TGCAGCGTTGCGGCGTCCCAGAGGTCCCCCAATGAGCAGTTCTTC. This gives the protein CSVAASQRSPNEQFF.

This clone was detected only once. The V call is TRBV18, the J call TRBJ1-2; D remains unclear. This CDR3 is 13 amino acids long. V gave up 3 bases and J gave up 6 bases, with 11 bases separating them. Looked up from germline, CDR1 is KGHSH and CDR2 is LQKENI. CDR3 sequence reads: CASSPPGSNGYTF. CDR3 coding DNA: TGTGCCAGCTCACCTCCGGGATCGAATGGCTACACCTTC.

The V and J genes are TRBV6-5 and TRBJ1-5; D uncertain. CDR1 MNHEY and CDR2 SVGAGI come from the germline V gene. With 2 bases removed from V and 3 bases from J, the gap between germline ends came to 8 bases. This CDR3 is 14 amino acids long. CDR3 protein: CASSYGRFNQPQHF. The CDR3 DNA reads TGTGCCAGCAGTTACGGCAGGTTCAATCAGCCCCAGCATTTT.

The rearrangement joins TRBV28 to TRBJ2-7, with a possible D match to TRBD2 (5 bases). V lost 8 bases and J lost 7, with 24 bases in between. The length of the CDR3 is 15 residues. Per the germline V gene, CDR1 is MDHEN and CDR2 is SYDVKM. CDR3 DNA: TGTGCCAGCCGGCGCCTCGGAGGTGAGCTACGAGAGCAGTACTTC. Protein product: CASRRLGGELREQYF.

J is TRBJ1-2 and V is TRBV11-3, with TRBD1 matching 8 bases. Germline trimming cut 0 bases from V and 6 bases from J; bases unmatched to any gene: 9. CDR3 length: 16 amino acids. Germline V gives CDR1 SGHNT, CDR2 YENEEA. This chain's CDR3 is CASSLDPNRGSDGYTF. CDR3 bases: TGTGCCAGCAGCTTAGATCCTAACAGGGGGAGCGATGGCTACACCTTC. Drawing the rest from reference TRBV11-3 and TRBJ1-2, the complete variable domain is EAGVVQSPRYKIIEKKQPVAFWCNPISGHNTLYWYLQNLGQGPELLIRYENEEAVDDSQLPKDRFSAERLKGVDSTLKIQPAELGDSAVYLCASSLDPNRGSDGYTFGSGTRLTVV.

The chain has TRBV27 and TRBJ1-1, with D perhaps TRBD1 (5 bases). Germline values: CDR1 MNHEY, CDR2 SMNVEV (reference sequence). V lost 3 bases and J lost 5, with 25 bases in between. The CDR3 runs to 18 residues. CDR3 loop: CASSFRSQGSTPRTEAFF. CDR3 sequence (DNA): TGTGCCAGCAGTTTTCGGTCCCAGGGATCGACTCCTAGGACTGAAGCTTTCTTT.

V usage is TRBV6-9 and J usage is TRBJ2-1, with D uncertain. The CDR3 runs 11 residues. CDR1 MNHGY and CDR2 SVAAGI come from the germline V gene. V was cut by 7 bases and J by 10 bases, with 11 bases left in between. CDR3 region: CASTHQAEQFF. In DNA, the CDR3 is TGTGCCAGCACCCACCAGGCGGAGCAGTTCTTC.

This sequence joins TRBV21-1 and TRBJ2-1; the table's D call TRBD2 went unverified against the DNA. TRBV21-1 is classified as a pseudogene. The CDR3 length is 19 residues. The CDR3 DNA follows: TGTGCCAGCAGCAAAGGGATCCATAGCGGGGGGGCCCAGATGAATGAGCAGTTCTTC. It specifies CASSKGIHSGGAQMNEQFF.

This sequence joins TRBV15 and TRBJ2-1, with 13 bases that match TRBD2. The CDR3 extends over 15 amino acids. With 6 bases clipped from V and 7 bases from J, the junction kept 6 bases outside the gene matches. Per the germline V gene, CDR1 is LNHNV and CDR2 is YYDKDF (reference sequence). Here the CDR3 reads CATRPGLAGENEQFF. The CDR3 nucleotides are TGTGCCACCAGACCTGGACTAGCGGGAGAAAATGAGCAGTTCTTC. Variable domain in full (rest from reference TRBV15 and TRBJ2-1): DAMVIQNPRYQVTQFGKPVTLSCSQTLNHNVMYWYQQKSSQAPKLLFHYYDKDFNNEADTPDNFQSRRPNTSFCFLDIRSPGLGDTAMYLCATRPGLAGENEQFFGPGTRLTVL.

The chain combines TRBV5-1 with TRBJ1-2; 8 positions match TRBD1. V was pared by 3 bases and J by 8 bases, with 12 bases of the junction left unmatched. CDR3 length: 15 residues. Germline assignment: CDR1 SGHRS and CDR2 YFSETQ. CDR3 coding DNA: TGCGCCAGCAGCTCTCCATCCGGACAGGGTGGAGGCTACACCTTC. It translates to CASSSPSGQGGGYTF. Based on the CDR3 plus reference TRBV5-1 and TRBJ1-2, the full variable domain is KAGVTQTPRYLIKTRGQQVTLSCSPISGHRSVSWYQQTPGQGLQFLFEYFSETQRNKGNFPGRFSGRQFSNSRSEMNVSTLELGDSALYLCASSSPSGQGGGYTFGSGTRLTVV.

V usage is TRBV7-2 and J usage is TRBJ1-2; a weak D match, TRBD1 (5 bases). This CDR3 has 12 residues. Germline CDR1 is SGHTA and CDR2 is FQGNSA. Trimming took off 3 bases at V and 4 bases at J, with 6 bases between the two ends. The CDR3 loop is CASSFQGYGYTF. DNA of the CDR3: TGTGCCAGCAGCTTCCAGGGCTATGGCTACACCTTC.

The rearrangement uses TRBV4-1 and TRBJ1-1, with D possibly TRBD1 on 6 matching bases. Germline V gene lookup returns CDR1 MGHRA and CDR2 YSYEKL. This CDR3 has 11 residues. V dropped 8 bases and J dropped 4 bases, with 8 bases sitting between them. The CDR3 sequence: CASRGATEAFF. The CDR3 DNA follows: TGCGCCAGCCGGGGGGCCACTGAAGCTTTCTTT.

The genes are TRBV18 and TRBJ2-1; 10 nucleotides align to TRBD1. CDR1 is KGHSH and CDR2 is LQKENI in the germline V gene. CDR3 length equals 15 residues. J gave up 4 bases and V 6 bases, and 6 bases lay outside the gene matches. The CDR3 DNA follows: TGTGCCAGCTCTTATCCGGGACAGGGGTACAATGAGCAGTTCTTC. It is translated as CASSYPGQGYNEQFF.

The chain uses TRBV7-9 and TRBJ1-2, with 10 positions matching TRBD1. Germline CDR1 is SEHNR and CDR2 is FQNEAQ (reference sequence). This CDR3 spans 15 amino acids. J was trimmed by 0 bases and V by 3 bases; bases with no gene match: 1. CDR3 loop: CASSLTGGPNYGYTF. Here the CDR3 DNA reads TGTGCCAGCAGCTTGACAGGGGGCCCTAACTATGGCTACACCTTC.

In DNA form, the CDR3 reads TGTGCCAGCAGCGTAGGCGGAGCCCTTTATGGCTACACCTTC. This translates into CASSVGGALYGYTF. J is TRBJ1-2 and V is TRBV9, with D unclear. Germline-derived CDR1 and CDR2 are SGDLS and YYNGEE. Trimming stripped 0 bases from V and 5 bases from J, with 11 bases between. The CDR3 runs to 14 residues.

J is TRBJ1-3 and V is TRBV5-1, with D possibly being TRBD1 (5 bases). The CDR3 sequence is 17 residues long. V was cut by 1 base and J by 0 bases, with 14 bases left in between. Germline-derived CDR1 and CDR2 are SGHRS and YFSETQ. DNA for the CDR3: TGCGCCAGCAGCTTGCAAGGCAGGGATCGCTCTGGAAACACCATATATTTT. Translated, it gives CASSLQGRDRSGNTIYF.

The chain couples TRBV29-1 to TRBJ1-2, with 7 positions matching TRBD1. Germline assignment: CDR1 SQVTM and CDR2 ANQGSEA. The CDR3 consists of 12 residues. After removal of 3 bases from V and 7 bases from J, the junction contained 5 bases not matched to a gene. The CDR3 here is CSVERDRGGYTF. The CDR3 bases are TGCAGCGTTGAGAGGGACAGAGGTGGCTACACCTTC.